Listed below are T cell receptor beta chains from one sample, sequenced in a study of CD8 T cells in Susac syndrome. One entry per CDR3 protein, called by TCRdb with MiXCR from the immunoSEQ multiplex PCR reads. The sample has roughly 250,000 distinct CDR3 sequences, 90% to 97% seen once. Source material: CD4+ T cells from PBMCs. The origin of the receptors is a human donor with Susac syndrome. Both conserved end residues are part of each CDR3. Each record gives: V gene, CDR3 protein.

v_gene: TRBV3-1; CDR3aa: CASSQYTGGAGKLFF
v_gene: TRBV7-8; CDR3aa: CASSLVGSGSNGELFF
v_gene: TRBV9; CDR3aa: CASSLTGTRSYNEQFF
v_gene: TRBV7-2; CDR3aa: CASSLDSGRAYNEQFF
v_gene: TRBV24-1; CDR3aa: CATSEKQGGLAKETQYF
v_gene: TRBV7-9; CDR3aa: CASSSEGDTQYF
v_gene: TRBV5-1; CDR3aa: CASSLDATDTQYF
v_gene: TRBV29-1; CDR3aa: CSVVAGRRHGYTF
v_gene: TRBV5-1; CDR3aa: CASSFVGGGDTGELFF
v_gene: TRBV7-8; CDR3aa: CASSPKTGVSSGNTIYF
v_gene: TRBV19; CDR3aa: CASTINRNTEAFF
v_gene: TRBV9; CDR3aa: CASSVAGGNNEQFF
v_gene: TRBV29-1; CDR3aa: CSAPGGRGDYNEQFF
v_gene: TRBV29-1; CDR3aa: CSVEVFGQSQETQYF
v_gene: TRBV30; CDR3aa: CAFLPGPPVPKNIQYF
v_gene: TRBV3-1; CDR3aa: CASSQAPGAGTDTQYF
v_gene: TRBV18; CDR3aa: CASSPQERYNEQFF
v_gene: TRBV19; CDR3aa: CASSIVSRGSYEQYF
v_gene: TRBV4-1; CDR3aa: CASSQDRSDRRYEKLFF
v_gene: TRBV12-3/TRBV12-4; CDR3aa: CASSSDRVGEQYF
v_gene: TRBV4-1; CDR3aa: CASSQGGLSSYEQYF
v_gene: TRBV9; CDR3aa: CASSARGLSSYNEQFF
v_gene: TRBV7-2; CDR3aa: CASSFVQASEQYF